Included here is one T cell receptor (beta chain) sequence, with context. Its target is unknown. The sample is drawn from a study of cytomegalovirus exposure and HLA in healthy donors. Study context: Membership in the Caucasian-associated ancestry cluster was found for around four fifths of almost 400 genotyped donors.

This CDR3 contains 16 residues. V gave up 6 bases and J gave up 2 bases; unmatched junction bases: 10. Germline V CDR1 and CDR2: MNHNY, SVGAGI (reference sequence). The study, taken as a whole, reports: Earlier analysis looked at TCR beta V segments, and most were productive about 87% or about 30% of the time. CMV antigen specificity was confirmed in vitro for three CMV-associated chains. There were 150 to 200 TCR beta chains listed as cytomegalovirus-associated.

PCR involved 60 Vbeta and 13 Jbeta primers. Assay: immunoSEQ multiplex PCR; the TCRdb copy retains only in-frame clones and omits some. The table lists 170,000 or so clones, about 83% of them singletons. This clonotype was obtained from a girl aged 10-17 years in good health and CMV-seropositive. The chain employs TRBV6-6 and TRBJ1-2, with TRBD1 matching over 9 bases. The specimen was PBMCs. DNA of the CDR3: TGTGCCAGCAGCACCGGGACAGGGCTTAAGAACTATGGCTACACCTTC. This gives the protein CASSTGTGLKNYGYTF.